These 20 T cell receptor beta chains share one sample of origin, sequenced in a study of blood T cell repertoires in COVID-19 (dated by TCRdb to the early 2020s). Library preparation used the immunoSEQ multiplex PCR assay. TCRdb stores this immuneACCESS table with in-frame sequences only. Part of the clones is absent; in the studies checked, under half of the shortfall reflects unresolved V genes, and no reason is known for the rest. The sample table holds about 170,000 clones, of which about 90% were seen once. Jointly, the top ten make up 1% to 1.5% of the sample. Sequencing was performed on PBMCs or T cells enriched from blood (not recorded which). The receptors shown here come from a human donor with acute COVID-19. The donor label of this sample is uncertain.

The chain recombines TRBV25-1 with TRBJ2-5; D perhaps matches TRBD1 (6 bases). Trimming took off 2 bases at V and 5 bases at J, with 18 bases between the two ends. The CDR3 length is 16 residues. Germline lookup yields CDR1 MGHDK and CDR2 SYGVNS. The CDR3 is CASSEHGDILGETQYF. In DNA form, the CDR3 reads TGTGCCAGCAGTGAACACGGGGACATTCTCGGGGAGACCCAGTACTTC.

This sequence joins TRBV29-1 and TRBJ1-2; a possible D gene is TRBD1 (6 bases). Trimming shortened V by 4 bases and J by 3 bases, and 9 bases separated the two germline ends. The length of the CDR3 is 12 residues. CDR1 SQVTM and CDR2 ANQGSEA come from the germline V gene. The CDR3 coding sequence is TGCAGCGTTGGAAAGGGGGACTATGGCTACACCTTC. Translation: CSVGKGDYGYTF.

The V gene is TRBV7-9, the J gene TRBJ2-4; possible D gene TRBD2, 5 bases. The CDR3 runs 16 residues. CDR1 SEHNR and CDR2 FQNEAQ come from the germline V gene (reference sequence). V was clipped by 5 bases and J by 2 bases, with 16 bases between them. The CDR3 coding sequence is TGTGCCAGCAGCCGACGGGAAATTCATACCAAAAACATTCAGTACTTC. Translated: CASSRREIHTKNIQYF.

For the CDR3, the DNA is TGTGCCAGCAGTAACAGGGGGCCTAATTCACCCCTCCACTTT. Amino acid sequence: CASSNRGPNSPLHF. The genes are TRBV6-5 and TRBJ1-6, with 9 nucleotides matching TRBD1. This CDR3 contains 14 residues. The V gene's germline CDR1 is MNHEY and CDR2 SVGAGI. J gave up 6 bases and V 5 bases, and 2 bases lay outside the gene matches.

The chain uses TRBV6-6 and TRBJ1-5; D gene unclear. The CDR3 consists of 12 residues. Germline values: CDR1 MNHNY, CDR2 SVGAGI (reference sequence). The germline V and J ends were trimmed by 4 bases and 9 bases, with 10 bases remaining between them. The CDR3 here is CASSSGTRPQHF. The CDR3 DNA reads as TGTGCCAGCAGTTCAGGAACCAGGCCCCAGCATTTT.

This clone appeared a single time. This chain connects TRBV24-1 to TRBJ2-1; no definite D call. Looked up from germline, CDR1 is KGHDR and CDR2 is SFDVKD. The CDR3 is 15 residues long. Trimming pared 2 bases from V and 9 bases from J, leaving 16 bases between. CDR3 sequence reads: CATSDSWAPETEQFF. The CDR3 coding sequence is TGTGCCACCAGTGATTCATGGGCACCCGAAACTGAGCAGTTCTTC.

CDR3 DNA sequence: TGCGCCAGCAGAAAAGCACAGACAGGCGTCACAGATACGCAGTATTTT. As protein: CASRKAQTGVTDTQYF. The genes are TRBV4-3 and TRBJ2-3, with a tentative D call TRBD1 (6 bases). The CDR3 runs 16 residues. Trimming took 6 bases from V and 2 from J, leaving 18 bases between them. Germline loops: CDR1 LGHNA, CDR2 YSLEER.

The chain recombines TRBV19 with TRBJ2-5; D gene ambiguous. The CDR3 has 14 amino acids. Germline assignment: CDR1 LNHDA and CDR2 SQIVND (reference sequence). Trimming shortened V by 4 bases and J by 5 bases, and 14 bases separated the two germline ends. The CDR3 reads CASSSRKDRETQYF. DNA for the CDR3: TGTGCCAGTAGTAGCAGGAAAGACCGGGAGACCCAGTACTTC. The full variable domain, with the rest looked up from reference TRBV19 and TRBJ2-5, is DGGITQSPKYLFRKEGQNVTLSCEQNLNHDAMYWYRQDPGQGLRLIYYSQIVNDFQKGDIAEGYSVSREKKESFPLTVTSAQKNPTAFYLCASSSRKDRETQYFGPGTRLLVL.

The chain is built from TRBV29-1 and TRBJ2-1; no definite D call. V was trimmed by 4 bases and J by 6 bases, leaving 13 bases between them. CDR1 is SQVTM and CDR2 is ANQGSEA in the germline V gene. This CDR3 spans 13 amino acids. DNA for the CDR3: TGCAGCGTTGGTGGGCTGTTCACCAATGAGCAGTTCTTC. It translates to CSVGGLFTNEQFF.

This clone was seen more than once but under ten times. This chain connects TRBV30 to TRBJ1-1; no clear D gene. Deletions cut 5 bases from V and 1 base from J, with 20 bases between. Germline values: CDR1 GTSNPN, CDR2 SVGIG (reference sequence). This CDR3 spans 16 amino acids. The CDR3 DNA sequence: TGTGCCTGGGCCCTGGTCGCGGACTCTTCGAACACTGAAGCTTTCTTT. This translates into CAWALVADSSNTEAFF.

The chain combines TRBV13 with TRBJ2-3; 10 bases are shared with TRBD2. Germline V gene data show CDR1 as PRHDT and CDR2 as FYEKMQ (reference sequence). V dropped 1 base and J dropped 3; count of bases not matched to a gene: 4. The CDR3 is made up of 16 amino acids. Written as DNA, the CDR3 is TGTGCCAGCAGCTTAGCGGCTAGCGGGGGTACAGATACGCAGTATTTT. Translating gives CASSLAASGGTDTQYF.

V gene TRBV10-3 combines with J gene TRBJ2-5, with a weak D call TRBD2 (5 bases). Trimming left V 6 bases short and J 3 bases short, with 11 bases between. The CDR3 is made up of 13 amino acids. Germline V gives CDR1 ENHRY, CDR2 SYGVKD. CDR3 sequence reads: CAIRGSGEETQYF. The CDR3 nucleotides are TGTGCCATCAGGGGAAGCGGCGAAGAGACCCAGTACTTC.

Comment on this clone: In the same sample, other DNA sequences code for this CDR3. The J gene is TRBJ1-3, the V gene TRBV9; no firm D call. The CDR3 spans 14 residues. Germline CDR1 is SGDLS and CDR2 is YYNGEE. V lost 0 bases and J 3 bases, leaving 7 bases between the germline ends. CDR3 sequence (DNA): TGTGCCAGCAGCGTAGCCCCCGGTGGAAACACCATATATTTT. Translated: CASSVAPGGNTIYF.

V and J are TRBV4-3 and TRBJ1-1; D uncertain. The CDR3 spans 14 residues. V gave up 1 base and J gave up 3 bases, with 9 bases separating them. Germline lookup yields CDR1 LGHNA and CDR2 YSLEER. CDR3 sequence (DNA): TGCGCCAGCAGCCAAGGGGCAGGCTACACTGAAGCTTTCTTT. Translated, it gives CASSQGAGYTEAFF.

The V call is TRBV30, the J call TRBJ2-2; 8 nucleotides line up with TRBD1. CDR1 and CDR2 (germline): GTSNPN, SVGIG (reference sequence). J was trimmed by 1 base and V by 4 bases; bases with no gene match: 5. The length of the CDR3 is 15 residues. The CDR3 coding sequence is TGTGCCTGGACACGACAGGGGATGAACACCGGGGAGCTGTTTTTT. Amino acids: CAWTRQGMNTGELFF.

As DNA, the CDR3 is TGTGCCAGCAGCTTGGGGCCGGTGTGGGGCGCTAACTATGGCTACACCTTC. This codes for CASSLGPVWGANYGYTF. J is TRBJ1-2 and V is TRBV5-6, with D perhaps matching TRBD1 (5 bases). This CDR3 is 17 amino acids long. Trimming took off 0 bases at V and 0 bases at J, with 15 bases between the two ends. In germline, CDR1 is SGHDT, CDR2 YYEEEE. The full variable domain, with the rest looked up from reference TRBV5-6 and TRBJ1-2, is DAGVTQSPTHLIKTRGQQVTLRCSPKSGHDTVSWYQQALGQGPQFIFQYYEEEERQRGNFPDRFSGHQFPNYSSELNVNALLLGDSALYLCASSLGPVWGANYGYTFGSGTRLTVV.

The chain carries TRBV15 and TRBJ1-6; TRBD1 is a possible D gene (5 bases). The CDR3 sequence is 14 residues long. Germline V gene sequence: CDR1 LNHNV, CDR2 YYDKDF (reference sequence). Trimming cost V 6 bases and J 8 bases, with 14 bases left between them. CDR3: CATSWDFGDSPLHF. Here the CDR3 DNA reads TGTGCCACCAGTTGGGACTTCGGCGATTCACCCCTCCACTTT.

This clone turned up a few times. The chain carries TRBV2 and TRBJ2-2; D gene ambiguous. Germline CDR1 SNHLY, CDR2 FYNNEI. V was pared by 2 bases and J by 1 base, with 2 bases between. This CDR3 comprises 13 residues. The CDR3 here is CASSEQNTGELFF. CDR3 bases: TGTGCCAGCAGTGAACAGAACACCGGGGAGCTGTTTTTT.

The V and J genes are TRBV11-2 and TRBJ2-7, with TRBD1 identical over 10 bases. The trim removed 5 bases at V and 2 bases at J, leaving 3 bases unmatched. In germline, CDR1 is SGHAT, CDR2 FQNNGV. This CDR3 comprises 14 residues. The CDR3 here is CASSRDRGPYEQYF. CDR3 nucleotide sequence: TGTGCCAGCAGCCGGGACAGGGGACCCTACGAGCAGTACTTC. The whole variable domain, remainder taken from reference TRBV11-2 and TRBJ2-7, is EAGVAQSPRYKIIEKRQSVAFWCNPISGHATLYWYQQILGQGPKLLIQFQNNGVVDDSQLPKDRFSAERLKGVDSTLKIQPAKLEDSAVYLCASSRDRGPYEQYFGPGTRLTVT.

The chain combines TRBV5-8 with TRBJ1-1, with 8 bases identical to TRBD1. The CDR3 is 14 residues long. Germline CDR1 reads SGHTS; CDR2 reads YDEGEE. The V and J ends lost 5 bases and 5 bases, in that order; junction bases with no gene match: 8. CDR3 nucleotide sequence: TGTGCCAGCAGGGCAGGGGGCGCGTGGACTGAAGCTTTCTTT. This gives the protein CASRAGGAWTEAFF.